A single sample gave rise to the 6 T cell receptor beta chains below, sequenced in a study of OX40 agonist ivuxolimab in advanced cancers. Assay: immunoSEQ multiplex PCR; the TCRdb copy retains only in-frame clones and omits some. The data show about 50,000 clones, about four fifths seen once. The input for sequencing was CD4+ or CD8+ T cells sorted from blood, taken in a trial of the OX40 agonist ivuxolimab. These receptors were collected from an adult with an advanced solid tumor such as melanoma, head and neck, liver or kidney cancer.

J is TRBJ2-2 and V is TRBV7-8; D is ambiguous. The CDR3 sequence is 15 residues long. Germline CDR1 SGHVS, CDR2 FQNEAQ. The ends were cut back, 1 base at V and 2 bases at J, with 8 bases in the middle. This CDR3 is CASSLVQLNTGELFF. The CDR3 DNA reads TGTGCCAGCAGCTTAGTCCAGCTAAACACCGGGGAGCTGTTTTTT.

The chain couples TRBV25-1 to TRBJ1-4; 8 nucleotides match TRBD1. The CDR3 runs 15 residues. V lost 4 bases, J lost 8 bases, and 9 bases stayed unmatched. CDR1 is MGHDK and CDR2 is SYGVNS in the germline V gene. DNA of the CDR3: TGTGCCAGCAGTGCCCGGACAGGGCCGAGCGAAAAACTGTTTTTT. This gives the protein CASSARTGPSEKLFF.

The rearrangement joins TRBV18 to TRBJ2-7; possibly TRBD1 for D (7 bases). V was clipped by 3 bases and J by 6 bases, with 18 bases between them. Germline CDR1 and CDR2: KGHSH and LQKENI. The CDR3 has 15 amino acids. CDR3 sequence: CASSPGQVGGSEQYF. The CDR3 DNA follows: TGTGCCAGCTCACCCGGACAGGTGGGGGGTTCCGAGCAGTACTTC.

CDR3 amino acids: CAWKWKSGSEAFF. The CDR3 DNA follows: TGTGCCTGGAAGTGGAAAAGCGGGTCGGAAGCTTTCTTT. The chain has TRBV30 and TRBJ1-1; unclear D gene. The CDR3 is 13 residues long. Germline CDR1 is GTSNPN and CDR2 is SVGIG (reference sequence). V was clipped by 4 bases and J by 8 bases, with 17 bases between them.

J is TRBJ2-2 and V is TRBV9, with TRBD1 identical over 7 bases. The CDR3 loop spans 15 amino acids. Germline CDR1 is SGDLS and CDR2 is YYNGEE. V shed 3 bases and J 2 bases; nucleotides not matched to a gene: 4. The CDR3 protein is CASSAGQPNTGELFF. The DNA of the CDR3 is TGTGCCAGCAGCGCGGGACAGCCTAACACCGGGGAGCTGTTTTTT.

The CDR3 spells CASTKRRQGDYGYTF. In nucleotides, the CDR3 is TGTGCCAGCACCAAGCGTCGTCAGGGTGACTATGGCTACACCTTC. The chain couples TRBV6-5 to TRBJ1-2; TRBD1 might be the D (5 bases). The V gene's germline CDR1 is MNHEY and CDR2 SVGAGI. Deletions cut 7 bases from V and 3 bases from J, with 18 bases between. The CDR3 loop spans 15 amino acids.